The 18 T cell receptor beta chains given below trace back to one sample, sequenced in a study of a mutant IDH1 vaccine in newly diagnosed glioma. What these receptors recognize is not known. The table came from immunoSEQ multiplex PCR; TCRdb's copy has only in-frame clones and leaves some out. The sample carries 55,000 to 65,000 clones, roughly 80% recorded once. The sample's time point: week 35, safety follow-up. Alongside topical imiquimod, each dose of vaccine comprised 300 ug of mutant IDH1 20-mer peptide. Sequences were derived from PBMCs, sampled from a glioma patient whose treatment included an IDH1 peptide vaccine. The receptors shown here come from a man aged 25-40 years with glioma.

The rearrangement links TRBV4-1 to TRBJ1-5, with 8 bases lining up with TRBD1. V gave up 3 bases and J gave up 4 bases; unmatched junction bases: 17. CDR1 is MGHRA, CDR2 YSYEKL, per germline. This CDR3 region has 19 residues. The CDR3 DNA reads as TGCGCCAGCAGCCAGTCAAGGCAGGGGGCCACGGGAAGAAATCAGCCCCAGCATTTT. Translating it yields CASSQSRQGATGRNQPQHF.

This chain uses TRBV7-2 with TRBJ2-7, with D possibly being TRBD2 (5 bases). The CDR3 spans 13 residues. Germline V gene lookup returns CDR1 SGHTA and CDR2 FQGNSA. The V end was cut by 5 bases, the J end by 9 bases, with 17 bases between. In DNA form, the CDR3 reads TGTGCCAGCAGCCCAACTAGGGTACTGAGGCAGTACTTC. This encodes CASSPTRVLRQYF.

This clone is a singleton in its sample. The V gene is TRBV15, the J gene TRBJ2-1; 8 bases agree with TRBD2. This CDR3 comprises 16 residues. The germline V gene encodes CDR1 LNHNV and CDR2 YYDKDF (reference sequence). Germline trimming cut 3 bases from V and 0 bases from J; bases unmatched to any gene: 4. CDR3 region: CATSSLRGGSYNEQFF. Here the CDR3 DNA reads TGTGCCACCAGCAGCTTACGGGGGGGCTCCTACAATGAGCAGTTCTTC.

This chain uses TRBV19 with TRBJ2-3; D is tentatively TRBD1 or TRBD2 (6 bases each). This CDR3 region has 15 residues. Germline V gene lookup returns CDR1 LNHDA and CDR2 SQIVND (reference sequence). The ends were cut back, 3 bases at V and 5 bases at J, with 15 bases in the middle. CDR3 protein: CASSMLPAGQDTQYF. CDR3 DNA: TGTGCCAGTAGTATGCTCCCCGCGGGACAAGATACGCAGTATTTT.

The chain has TRBV5-4 and TRBJ2-7, with 7 bases matching TRBD1. J lost 2 bases, V lost 2 bases, and 7 bases had no gene match. The V gene's germline CDR1 is SGHNT and CDR2 YYREEE (reference sequence). This CDR3 has 15 residues. The CDR3, as DNA: TGTGCCAGCAGCTTACCAGACAGGGCCGCCTACGAGCAGTACTTC. Protein product: CASSLPDRAAYEQYF.

V gene TRBV19 combines with J gene TRBJ1-2; 9 nucleotides line up with TRBD1. V was pared by 7 bases and J by 5 bases, with 11 bases of the junction left unmatched. The CDR3 is 15 residues long. The V gene's germline CDR1 is LNHDA and CDR2 SQIVND (reference sequence). The CDR3 coding sequence is TGTGCCAGTACCCAACAGGGGGCGCAAAGTTATGGCTACACCTTC. Translated: CASTQQGAQSYGYTF.

This clone was detected once. The chain joins TRBV4-1 to TRBJ2-7, with D possibly TRBD1 on 6 matching bases. The CDR3 totals 14 residues. The germline V gene encodes CDR1 MGHRA and CDR2 YSYEKL. The germline V and J ends were trimmed by 0 bases and 6 bases, with 12 bases remaining between them. The CDR3 DNA sequence: TGCGCCAGCAGCCAAGATAGGTTAGGGGGCGAGCAGTACTTC. It codes for CASSQDRLGGEQYF.

The chain recombines TRBV27 with TRBJ2-1; tentatively, D is TRBD1 or TRBD2 (5 bases each). The CDR3 runs 13 residues. V was trimmed by 2 bases and J by 10 bases, leaving 12 bases between them. The germline V gene has CDR1 MNHEY and CDR2 SMNVEV (reference sequence). In nucleotides, the CDR3 is TGTGCCAGCAGTTTAATGAGGGGCGCCGAGCAGTTCTTC. Protein: CASSLMRGAEQFF.

This clone was seen only a few times. This chain connects TRBV5-1 to TRBJ1-1; 10 nucleotides match TRBD1. The J segment lost 12 bases and the V segment lost 2 bases, leaving 7 bases of the junction unmatched. The CDR3 is 13 amino acids. Germline loops: CDR1 SGHRS, CDR2 YFSETQ. CDR3 region: CASSLGQGGTPFF. In DNA form, the CDR3 reads TGCGCCAGCAGCTTAGGACAGGGGGGTACCCCTTTCTTT. Together with reference TRBV5-1 and TRBJ1-1, the CDR3 gives the full variable domain: KAGVTQTPRYLIKTRGQQVTLSCSPISGHRSVSWYQQTPGQGLQFLFEYFSETQRNKGNFPGRFSGRQFSNSRSEMNVSTLELGDSALYLCASSLGQGGTPFFGQGTRLTVV.

This clone was recorded once. The V gene is TRBV29-1, the J gene TRBJ2-3; D possibly uses TRBD1 or TRBD2 (5 bases each). Germline CDR1 reads SQVTM; CDR2 reads ANQGSEA. The CDR3 extends over 15 amino acids. The V gene lost 6 bases and the J gene lost 4 bases, with 20 bases spanning the gap. The CDR3 loop reads CSVQPGKKGADTQYF. The DNA of the CDR3 is TGCAGCGTCCAGCCCGGGAAAAAAGGGGCAGATACGCAGTATTTT.

J is TRBJ2-3 and V is TRBV4-1; 7 bases are a match to TRBD1. The V gene end was trimmed by 7 bases and the J gene end by 2 bases; junction bases not matched to a gene: 9. This CDR3 contains 15 residues. CDR1 MGHRA and CDR2 YSYEKL come from the germline V gene. CDR3 protein: CASNPGQSDTDTQYF. CDR3 DNA: TGCGCCAGCAACCCGGGACAGAGCGACACAGATACGCAGTATTTT.

The gene calls are TRBV14 and TRBJ1-1; possibly TRBD1 for D (5 bases). This CDR3 has 13 residues. Looked up from germline, CDR1 is SGHDN and CDR2 is FVKESK. Trimming left V 11 bases short and J 0 bases short, with 13 bases between. CDR3 amino acids: CAGGAIMNTEAFF. The CDR3 DNA follows: TGTGCCGGCGGGGCCATAATGAACACTGAAGCTTTCTTT.

The V and J genes are TRBV6-1 and TRBJ2-1, with D perhaps being TRBD1 or TRBD2 (5 bases each). The CDR3 contains 12 residues. Germline lookup yields CDR1 MNHNS and CDR2 SASEGT. Trimming cost V 3 bases and J 12 bases, with 12 bases left between them. The CDR3 here is CASSETWDRQFF. CDR3 nucleotides: TGTGCCAGCAGTGAGACCTGGGACCGGCAGTTCTTC.

With regard to this clone: The junction departs from the called germline gene at one end, perhaps through a read error. Other nucleotide sequences from this sample produce the same CDR3. V is TRBV7-6 and J is TRBJ1-2; no reliable D call. Per germline, CDR1 SGHVS and CDR2 FNYEAQ. The CDR3 runs 14 residues. For the CDR3, the DNA is TGTGCCAGCAGCCCCAACGCGGGGAACTATGGCTACACTTTC. It specifies CASSPNAGNYGYTF.

The chain carries TRBV18 and TRBJ1-1; D call uncertain. This CDR3 has 15 residues. Looked up from germline, CDR1 is KGHSH and CDR2 is LQKENI. Trimming stripped 2 bases from V and 0 bases from J, with 10 bases between. CDR3 DNA: TGTGCCAGCTCACCAGGGGTGGATATGAACACTGAAGCTTTCTTT. Translated: CASSPGVDMNTEAFF.

The V call is TRBV9, the J call TRBJ1-6; D perhaps matches TRBD1 (6 bases). V lost 4 bases and J lost 6, with 11 bases in between. There are 14 residues in the CDR3. Germline V gene lookup returns CDR1 SGDLS and CDR2 YYNGEE. The CDR3 coding sequence is TGTGCCAGCAGCTACACAGGGTCTAATTCACCCCTCCACTTT. This sequence encodes CASSYTGSNSPLHF.

This clone occurred once. The gene calls are TRBV7-2 and TRBJ2-5, with D hard to call. The CDR3 is 13 amino acids. Germline V gives CDR1 SGHTA, CDR2 FQGNSA. Trimming removed 1 base from V and 4 bases from J, with 7 bases in between. CDR3 bases: TGTGCCAGCAGCTTAGGGTTCTCAGAGACCCAGTACTTC. Amino acids: CASSLGFSETQYF.

The genes are TRBV6-5 and TRBJ1-2, with D possibly being TRBD1 (5 bases). Germline V gene lookup returns CDR1 MNHEY and CDR2 SVGAGI. Trimming cost V 2 bases and J 4 bases, with 11 bases left between them. This CDR3 has 14 amino acids. The CDR3 protein is CASSYIQEGYGYTF. The CDR3 DNA reads as TGTGCCAGCAGTTACATACAGGAAGGCTATGGCTACACCTTC.